This T cell receptor (beta chain) was obtained from a study of identical twins. Notes on the study in general: The analysis was cross-sectional rather than longitudinal within donors. Twins' excess sharing was less marked for out-of-frame beta sequences.

V was shortened by 3 bases and J by 5 bases, with 11 bases between the two germline ends. This CDR3 is 13 amino acids long. Germline assignment: CDR1 LNHNV and CDR2 YYDKDF (reference sequence). This clonotype was found a few times. Its antigen is not known. TCRdb ran MiXCR on the 5' RACE reads and lists one entry per CDR3 protein. This sample has about 240,000 distinct CDR3 sequences, with approximately 12% found just once. These sequences were also reported in another study, on yellow fever vaccine responses in identical twins. From that report: Vaccine-induced T cell responses in twins were reportedly observed to appear partly convergent, partly personalized.

The gene calls are TRBV15 and TRBJ2-7, with no clear D. The specimen sequenced was memory (CD45RO+) T cells sorted from blood. The sequence derives from a woman between 18 and 30 years old in good health. This chain's CDR3 is CATSRGDFNEQYF. The CDR3 coding sequence is TGTGCCACCAGCAGGGGTGACTTTAACGAGCAGTACTTC.